The 13 T cell receptor beta chains below come from one sample, sequenced in a study of blood T cell repertoires in COVID-19. Assay: immunoSEQ multiplex PCR; the TCRdb copy retains only in-frame clones and omits some. The sample lists fewer than 250,000 clones; roughly 83% were seen once. Sequencing was carried out using peripheral blood. The receptor source for this set is a woman of 80 years or more with COVID-19, enrolled during active disease.

The chain is built from TRBV6-1 and TRBJ2-6, with 8 bases identical to TRBD2. The CDR3 is made up of 16 amino acids. The germline gives CDR1 MNHNS, CDR2 SASEGT. The V gene end was trimmed by 2 bases and the J gene end by 2 bases; junction bases not matched to a gene: 2. CDR3 in DNA: TGTGCCAGCAGTGAATCCGGGGGGGCTGGGGCCAACGTCCTGACTTTC. Its translation: CASSESGGAGANVLTF.

The V gene is TRBV15, the J gene TRBJ2-1; no clear D gene. CDR1 and CDR2 (germline): LNHNV, YYDKDF (reference sequence). The V end was cut by 3 bases, the J end by 8 bases, with 5 bases between. The CDR3 consists of 11 residues. CDR3 residues: CATSRTYEQFF. The CDR3 DNA follows: TGTGCCACCAGCAGGACATATGAGCAGTTCTTC.

The chain is built from TRBV7-9 and TRBJ2-3; the match to TRBD2 covers 7 bases. CDR3 length: 16 amino acids. V was clipped by 5 bases and J by 0 bases; unmatched bases: 8. Germline V gene lookup returns CDR1 SEHNR and CDR2 FQNEAQ (reference sequence). CDR3 DNA sequence: TGTGCCAGCAGCCCCACCGGGACTACAAGCACAGATACGCAGTATTTT. It yields the protein CASSPTGTTSTDTQYF.

The chain carries TRBV7-2 and TRBJ2-3; TRBD2 matches at 11 bases. This CDR3 comprises 15 residues. Germline-derived CDR1 and CDR2 are SGHTA and FQGNSA. With 4 bases clipped from V and 6 bases from J, the junction kept 6 bases outside the gene matches. Here the CDR3 reads CASSSTSGGRDTQYF. DNA of the CDR3: TGTGCCAGCAGCTCAACTAGCGGGGGAAGGGATACGCAGTATTTT.

The count of this clone is one. This chain joins TRBV11-1 and TRBJ2-2; a weak D match, TRBD2 (6 bases). The V gene's germline CDR1 is SGHAT and CDR2 FQDESV (reference sequence). The CDR3 totals 15 residues. V was cut by 5 bases and J by 6 bases, with 16 bases left in between. The CDR3 coding sequence is TGTGCCAGCAGCCCAAGGATCACTAGCCCCGGGGAGCTGTTTTTT. Translating gives CASSPRITSPGELFF. The variable domain in full, with the rest retrieved from reference TRBV11-1 and TRBJ2-2, is EAEVAQSPRYKITEKSQAVAFWCDPISGHATLYWYRQILGQGPELLVQFQDESVVDDSQLPKDRFSAERLKGVDSTLKIQPAELGDSAMYLCASSPRITSPGELFFGEGSRLTVL.

The chain has TRBV5-1 and TRBJ1-1; D ambiguous. The germline CDR1 and CDR2 sequences are SGHRS and YFSETQ. Between the trimmed V and J ends, which lost 0 bases and 1 base, there was a span of 7 bases. This CDR3 is built from 14 residues. This chain's CDR3 is CASSLGGRNTEAFF. The CDR3 DNA sequence: TGCGCCAGCAGCTTGGGCGGGAGGAACACTGAAGCTTTCTTT.

Points on this clone: A read error may produce the germline difference seen at one junction end. The chain is built from TRBV6-5 and TRBJ1-2; D not certain. Germline loops: CDR1 MNHEY, CDR2 SVGAGI. This CDR3 contains 15 residues. The CDR3 DNA follows: TGTGCCAGCAGTGACTCATCCGGGAAACACTATGGCTACACCTTC. It yields the protein CASSDSSGKHYGYTF.

The rearrangement uses TRBV6-6 and TRBJ2-3; the match to TRBD2 covers 9 bases. This CDR3 spans 16 amino acids. Trimming took 4 bases from V and 0 from J; bases not matched to a gene: 5. The germline gives CDR1 MNHNY, CDR2 SVGAGI (reference sequence). CDR3 sequence reads: CASSFSSGVSTDTQYF. CDR3 nucleotide sequence: TGTGCCAGCAGTTTCTCTAGCGGGGTCAGCACAGATACGCAGTATTTT.

This chain links TRBV10-3 with TRBJ1-6; weak D call: TRBD1 (6 bases). The length of the CDR3 is 13 residues. From germline, CDR1 is ENHRY and CDR2 SYGVKD. With 8 bases removed from V and 7 bases from J, the gap between germline ends came to 12 bases. The CDR3 here is CAISGTRNSPLHF. CDR3 in DNA: TGTGCCATCTCCGGGACACGGAATTCACCCCTCCACTTT.

This chain links TRBV29-1 with TRBJ2-1; D perhaps matches TRBD2 (5 bases). CDR1 SQVTM and CDR2 ANQGSEA come from the germline V gene. This CDR3 has 12 residues. Deletions cut 6 bases from V and 6 bases from J, with 12 bases between. The CDR3 is CSVAEGSNEQFF. CDR3 nucleotide sequence: TGCAGCGTCGCCGAAGGGAGCAATGAGCAGTTCTTC.

V gene TRBV12-3 or TRBV12-4 combines with J gene TRBJ2-2, with no clear D. V lost 6 bases and J lost 8, with 10 bases in between. CDR3 length: 12 residues. The DNA for the CDR3 is TGTGCCAGCAGCCGTAACTTTGGGGAGCTGTTTTTT. It translates to CASSRNFGELFF.

The rearrangement uses TRBV7-2 and TRBJ2-5, with 9 bases fitting TRBD2. The CDR3 has 15 amino acids. Germline trimming cut 5 bases from V and 5 bases from J; bases unmatched to any gene: 9. Germline lookup yields CDR1 SGHTA and CDR2 FQGNSA. In nucleotides, the CDR3 is TGTGCCAGCAGCCCCCAGCGGGGGGCTAAGGAGACCCAGTACTTC. It specifies CASSPQRGAKETQYF.

The chain employs TRBV10-3 and TRBJ1-2; D unresolved. V was clipped by 2 bases and J by 0 bases, with 16 bases between them. This CDR3 comprises 17 residues. Germline V CDR1 and CDR2: ENHRY, SYGVKD. The CDR3 here is CAISEGEAELANYGYTF. DNA of the CDR3: TGTGCCATCAGTGAGGGAGAAGCTGAGTTAGCTAACTATGGCTACACCTTC.